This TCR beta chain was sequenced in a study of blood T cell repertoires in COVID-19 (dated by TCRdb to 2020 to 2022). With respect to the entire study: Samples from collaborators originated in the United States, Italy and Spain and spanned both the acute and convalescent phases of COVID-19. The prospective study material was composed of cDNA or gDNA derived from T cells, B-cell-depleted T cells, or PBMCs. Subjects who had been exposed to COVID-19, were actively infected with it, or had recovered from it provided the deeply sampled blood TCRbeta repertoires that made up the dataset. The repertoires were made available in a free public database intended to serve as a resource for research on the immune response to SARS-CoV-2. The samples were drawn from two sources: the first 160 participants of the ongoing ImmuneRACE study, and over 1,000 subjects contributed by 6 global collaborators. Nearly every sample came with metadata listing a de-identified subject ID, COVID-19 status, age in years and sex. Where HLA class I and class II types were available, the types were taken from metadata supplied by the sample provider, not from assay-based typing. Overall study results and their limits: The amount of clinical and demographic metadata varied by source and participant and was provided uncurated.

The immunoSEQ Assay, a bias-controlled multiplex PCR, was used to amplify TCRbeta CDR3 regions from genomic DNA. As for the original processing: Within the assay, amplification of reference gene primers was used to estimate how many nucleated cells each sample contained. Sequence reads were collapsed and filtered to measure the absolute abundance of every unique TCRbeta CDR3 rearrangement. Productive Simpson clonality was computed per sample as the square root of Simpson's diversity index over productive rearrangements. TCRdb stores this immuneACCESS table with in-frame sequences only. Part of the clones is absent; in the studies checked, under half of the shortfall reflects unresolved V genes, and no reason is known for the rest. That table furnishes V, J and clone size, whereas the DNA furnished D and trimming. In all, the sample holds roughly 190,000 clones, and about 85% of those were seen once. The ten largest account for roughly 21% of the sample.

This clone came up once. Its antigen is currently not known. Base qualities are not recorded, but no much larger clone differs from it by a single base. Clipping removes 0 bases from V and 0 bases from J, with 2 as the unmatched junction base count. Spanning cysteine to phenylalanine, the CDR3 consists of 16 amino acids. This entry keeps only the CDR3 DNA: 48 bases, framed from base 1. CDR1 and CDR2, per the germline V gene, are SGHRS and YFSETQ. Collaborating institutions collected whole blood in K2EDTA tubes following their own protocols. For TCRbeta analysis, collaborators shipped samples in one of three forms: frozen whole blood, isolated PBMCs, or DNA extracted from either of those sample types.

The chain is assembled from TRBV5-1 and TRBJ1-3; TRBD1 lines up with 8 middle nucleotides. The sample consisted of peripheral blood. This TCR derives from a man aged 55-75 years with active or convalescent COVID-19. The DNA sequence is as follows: TGCGCCAGCAGCTTGGCAGGGACAGGCTCTGGAAACACCATATATTTT. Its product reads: CASSLAGTGSGNTIYF.